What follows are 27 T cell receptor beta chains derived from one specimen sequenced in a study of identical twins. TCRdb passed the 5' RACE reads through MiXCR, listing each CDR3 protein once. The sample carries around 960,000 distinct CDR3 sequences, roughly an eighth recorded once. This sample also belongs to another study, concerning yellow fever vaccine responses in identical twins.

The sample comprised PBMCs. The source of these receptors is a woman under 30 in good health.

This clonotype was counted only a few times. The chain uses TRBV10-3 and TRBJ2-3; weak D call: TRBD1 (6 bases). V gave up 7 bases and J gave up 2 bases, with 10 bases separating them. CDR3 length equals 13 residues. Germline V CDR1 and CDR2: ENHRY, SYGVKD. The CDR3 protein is CAIKGDTTDTQYF. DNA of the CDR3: TGTGCCATCAAAGGGGACACCACAGATACGCAGTATTTT.

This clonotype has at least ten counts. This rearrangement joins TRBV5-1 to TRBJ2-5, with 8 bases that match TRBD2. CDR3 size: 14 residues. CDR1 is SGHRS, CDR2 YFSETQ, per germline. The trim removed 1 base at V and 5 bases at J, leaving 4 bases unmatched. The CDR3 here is CASSLTSGKETQYF. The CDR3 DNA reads TGCGCCAGCAGCTTGACTAGCGGCAAGGAGACCCAGTACTTC. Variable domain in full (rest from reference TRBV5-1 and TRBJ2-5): KAGVTQTPRYLIKTRGQQVTLSCSPISGHRSVSWYQQTPGQGLQFLFEYFSETQRNKGNFPGRFSGRQFSNSRSEMNVSTLELGDSALYLCASSLTSGKETQYFGPGTRLLVL.

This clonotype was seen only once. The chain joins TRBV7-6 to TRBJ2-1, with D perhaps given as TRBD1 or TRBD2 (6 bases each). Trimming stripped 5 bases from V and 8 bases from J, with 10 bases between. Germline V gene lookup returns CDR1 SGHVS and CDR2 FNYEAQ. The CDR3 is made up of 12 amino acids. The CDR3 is CASSKGGYEQFF. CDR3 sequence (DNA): TGTGCCAGCAGCAAGGGGGGCTATGAGCAGTTCTTC.

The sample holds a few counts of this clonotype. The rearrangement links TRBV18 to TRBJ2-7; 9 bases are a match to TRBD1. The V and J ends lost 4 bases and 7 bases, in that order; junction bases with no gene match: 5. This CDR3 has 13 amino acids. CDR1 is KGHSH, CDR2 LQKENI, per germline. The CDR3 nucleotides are TGTGCCAGCTCACAGGACAGGGGATGGGAGCAGTACTTC. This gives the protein CASSQDRGWEQYF. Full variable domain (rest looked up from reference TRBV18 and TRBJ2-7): NAGVMQNPRHLVRRRGQEARLRCSPMKGHSHVYWYRQLPEEGLKFMVYLQKENIIDESGMPKERFSAEFPKEGPSILRIQQVVRGDSAAYFCASSQDRGWEQYFGPGTRLTVT.

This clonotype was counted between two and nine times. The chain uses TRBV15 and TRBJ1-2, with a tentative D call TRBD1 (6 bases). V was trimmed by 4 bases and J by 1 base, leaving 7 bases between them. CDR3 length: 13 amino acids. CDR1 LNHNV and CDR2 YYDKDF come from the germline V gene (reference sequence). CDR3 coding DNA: TGTGCCACCAGCAAGGACAGTAACTATGGCTACACCTTC. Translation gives CATSKDSNYGYTF. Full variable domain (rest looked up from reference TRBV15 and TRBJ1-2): DAMVIQNPRYQVTQFGKPVTLSCSQTLNHNVMYWYQQKSSQAPKLLFHYYDKDFNNEADTPDNFQSRRPNTSFCFLDIRSPGLGDTAMYLCATSKDSNYGYTFGSGTRLTVV.

This CDR3 is CAISESTGTQYF. In nucleotides, the CDR3 is TGTGCCATCAGTGAGTCAACCGGGACCCAGTACTTC. The V and J genes are TRBV10-3 and TRBJ2-5; D unclear. Germline-derived CDR1 and CDR2 are ENHRY and SYGVKD. This CDR3 contains 12 residues. V was clipped by 0 bases and J by 7 bases, with 6 bases between them.

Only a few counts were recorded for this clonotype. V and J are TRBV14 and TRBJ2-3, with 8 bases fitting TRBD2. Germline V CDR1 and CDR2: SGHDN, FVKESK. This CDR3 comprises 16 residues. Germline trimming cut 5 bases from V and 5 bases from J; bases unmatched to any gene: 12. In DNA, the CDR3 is TGTGCCAGCAGCGCTATAAAGCGGGGGACGGTAGATACGCAGTATTTT. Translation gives CASSAIKRGTVDTQYF.

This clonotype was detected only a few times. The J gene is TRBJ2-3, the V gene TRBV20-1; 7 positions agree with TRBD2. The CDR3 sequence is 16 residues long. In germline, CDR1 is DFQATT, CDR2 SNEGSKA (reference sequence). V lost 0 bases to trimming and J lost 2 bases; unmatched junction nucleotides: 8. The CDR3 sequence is CSARDYLADLTDTQYF. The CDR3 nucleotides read TGCAGTGCTAGAGATTACCTAGCGGACCTCACAGATACGCAGTATTTT.

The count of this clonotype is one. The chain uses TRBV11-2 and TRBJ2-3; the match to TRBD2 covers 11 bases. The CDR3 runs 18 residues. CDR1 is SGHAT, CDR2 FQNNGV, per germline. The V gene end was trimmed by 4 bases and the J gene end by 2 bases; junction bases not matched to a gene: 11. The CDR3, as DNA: TGTGCCAGCAGCTCACCGACCCTAGCGGGAGGCTACACAGATACGCAGTATTTT. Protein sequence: CASSSPTLAGGYTDTQYF.

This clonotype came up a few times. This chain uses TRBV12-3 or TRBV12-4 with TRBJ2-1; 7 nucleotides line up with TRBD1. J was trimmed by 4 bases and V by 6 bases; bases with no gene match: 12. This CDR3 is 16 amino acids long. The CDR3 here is CASSQPGQVTYNEQFF. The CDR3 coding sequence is TGTGCCAGCAGCCAACCCGGACAGGTGACTTACAATGAGCAGTTCTTC.

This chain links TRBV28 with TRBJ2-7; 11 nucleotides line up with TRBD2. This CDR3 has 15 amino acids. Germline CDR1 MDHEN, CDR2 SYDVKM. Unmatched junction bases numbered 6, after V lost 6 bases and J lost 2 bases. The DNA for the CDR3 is TGTGCCAGCAGGGAGACTAGCGGGGCCCCCTACGAGCAGTACGTC. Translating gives CASRETSGAPYEQYV.

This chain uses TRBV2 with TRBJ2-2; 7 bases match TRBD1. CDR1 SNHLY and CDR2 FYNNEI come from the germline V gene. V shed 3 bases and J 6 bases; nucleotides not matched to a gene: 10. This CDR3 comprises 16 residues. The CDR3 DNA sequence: TGTGCCAGCAGTGAGCGAAGACAGGGCTGGGCCGGGGAGCTGTTTTTT. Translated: CASSERRQGWAGELFF.

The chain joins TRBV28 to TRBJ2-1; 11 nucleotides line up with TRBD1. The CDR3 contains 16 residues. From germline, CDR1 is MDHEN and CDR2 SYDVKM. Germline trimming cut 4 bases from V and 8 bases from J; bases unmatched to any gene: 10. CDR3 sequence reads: CASSSDRGRLSDEQFF. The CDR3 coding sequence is TGTGCCAGCAGTTCGGACAGGGGGCGATTAAGCGATGAGCAGTTCTTC.

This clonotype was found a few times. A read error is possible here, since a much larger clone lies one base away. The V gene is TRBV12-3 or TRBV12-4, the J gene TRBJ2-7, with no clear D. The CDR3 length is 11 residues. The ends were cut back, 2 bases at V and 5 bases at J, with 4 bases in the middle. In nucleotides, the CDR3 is TGTGCCAGCAGTTTATGGAACGAGCAGTACTTC. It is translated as CASSLWNEQYF.

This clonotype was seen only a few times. The CDR3 loop is CASSHRMELRVTEAFF. The DNA for the CDR3 is TGTGCCAGCAGCCATCGAATGGAGTTGAGGGTCACTGAAGCTTTCTTT. This sequence joins TRBV5-6 and TRBJ1-1; no clear D gene. Trimming removed 4 bases from V and 4 bases from J, with 20 bases in between. Germline V lookup: CDR1 SGHDT, CDR2 YYEEEE. The CDR3 spans 16 residues.

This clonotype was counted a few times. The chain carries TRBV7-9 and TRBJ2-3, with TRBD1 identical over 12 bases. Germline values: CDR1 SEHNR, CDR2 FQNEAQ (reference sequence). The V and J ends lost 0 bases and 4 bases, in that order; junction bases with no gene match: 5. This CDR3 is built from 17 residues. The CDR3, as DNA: TGTGCCAGCAGCTTAGCGGGACAGGGGGCTGGTGCAGATACGCAGTATTTT. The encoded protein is CASSLAGQGAGADTQYF. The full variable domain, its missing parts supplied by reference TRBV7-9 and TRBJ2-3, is DTGVSQNPRHKITKRGQNVTFRCDPISEHNRLYWYRQTLGQGPEFLTYFQNEAQLEKSRLLSDRFSAERPKGSFSTLEIQRTEQGDSAMYLCASSLAGQGAGADTQYFGPGTRLTVL.

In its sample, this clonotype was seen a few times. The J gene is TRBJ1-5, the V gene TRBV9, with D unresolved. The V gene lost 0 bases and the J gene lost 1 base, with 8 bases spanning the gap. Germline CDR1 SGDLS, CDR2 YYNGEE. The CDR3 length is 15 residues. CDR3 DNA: TGTGCCAGCAGCGTAGGCGGGAGGAGCAATCAGCCCCAGCATTTT. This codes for CASSVGGRSNQPQHF.

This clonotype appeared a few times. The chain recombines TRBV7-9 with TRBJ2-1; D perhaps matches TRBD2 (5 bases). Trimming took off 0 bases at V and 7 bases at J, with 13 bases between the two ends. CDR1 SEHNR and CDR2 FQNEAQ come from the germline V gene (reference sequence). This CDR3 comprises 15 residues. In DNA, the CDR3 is TGTGCCAGCAGCTTAGCGATAAGTGGCGGGAATGAGCAGTTCTTC. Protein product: CASSLAISGGNEQFF. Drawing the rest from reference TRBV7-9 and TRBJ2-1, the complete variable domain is DTGVSQNPRHKITKRGQNVTFRCDPISEHNRLYWYRQTLGQGPEFLTYFQNEAQLEKSRLLSDRFSAERPKGSFSTLEIQRTEQGDSAMYLCASSLAISGGNEQFFGPGTRLTVL.

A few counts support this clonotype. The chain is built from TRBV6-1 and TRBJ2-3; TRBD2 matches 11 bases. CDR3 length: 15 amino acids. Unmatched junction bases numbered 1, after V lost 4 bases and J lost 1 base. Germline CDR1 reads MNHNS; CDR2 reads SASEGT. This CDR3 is CASSGGLAGTDTQYF. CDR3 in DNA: TGTGCCAGCAGTGGGGGACTAGCGGGCACAGATACGCAGTATTTT.

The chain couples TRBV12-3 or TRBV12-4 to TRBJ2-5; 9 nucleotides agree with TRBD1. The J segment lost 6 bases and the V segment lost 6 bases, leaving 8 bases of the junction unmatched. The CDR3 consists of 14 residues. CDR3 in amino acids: CASSPTGGRKTQYF. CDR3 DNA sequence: TGTGCCAGCAGCCCTACAGGGGGCAGAAAGACCCAGTACTTC.

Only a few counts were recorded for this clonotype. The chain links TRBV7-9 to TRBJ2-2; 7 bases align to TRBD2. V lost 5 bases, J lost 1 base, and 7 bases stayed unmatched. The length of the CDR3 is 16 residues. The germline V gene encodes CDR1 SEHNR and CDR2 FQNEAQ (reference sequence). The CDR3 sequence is CASSPASGENTGELFF. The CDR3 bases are TGTGCCAGCAGCCCTGCTAGCGGAGAGAACACCGGGGAGCTGTTTTTT.

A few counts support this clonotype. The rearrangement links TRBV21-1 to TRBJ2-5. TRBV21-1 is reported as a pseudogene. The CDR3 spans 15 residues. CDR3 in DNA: TGTGCCAGCAGCAAAGGTAGAGGAATTCAAGAGACCCAGTACTTC. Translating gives CASSKGRGIQETQYF.

The CDR3 is CASSRSGVPGEDEKLFF. In nucleotides, the CDR3 is TGTGCCAGCAGTAGGTCGGGAGTTCCCGGGGAGGATGAAAAACTGTTTTTT. This sequence joins TRBV28 and TRBJ1-4; D is uncertain. V lost 5 bases and J 6 bases, leaving 22 bases between the germline ends. The germline gives CDR1 MDHEN, CDR2 SYDVKM. The CDR3 is 17 amino acids.

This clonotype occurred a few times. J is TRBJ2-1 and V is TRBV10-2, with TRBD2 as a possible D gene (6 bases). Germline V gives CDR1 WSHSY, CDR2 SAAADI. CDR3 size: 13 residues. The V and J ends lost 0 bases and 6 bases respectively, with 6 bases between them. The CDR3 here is CASSESRGNEQFF. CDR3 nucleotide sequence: TGCGCCAGCAGTGAGTCGCGGGGCAATGAGCAGTTCTTC.

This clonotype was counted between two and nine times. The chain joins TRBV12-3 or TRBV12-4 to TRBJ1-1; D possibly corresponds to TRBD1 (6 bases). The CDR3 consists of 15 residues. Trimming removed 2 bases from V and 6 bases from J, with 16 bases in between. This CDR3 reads CASSLPGRGAAEAFF. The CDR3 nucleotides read TGTGCCAGCAGTTTACCAGGCAGGGGTGCCGCTGAAGCTTTCTTT.

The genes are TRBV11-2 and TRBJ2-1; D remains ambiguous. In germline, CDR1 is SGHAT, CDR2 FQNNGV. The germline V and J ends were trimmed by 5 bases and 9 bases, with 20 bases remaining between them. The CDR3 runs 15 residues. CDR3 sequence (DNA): TGTGCCAGCAGCCCACGTTCTGTTAAGCTCGGTGAGCAGTTCTTC. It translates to CASSPRSVKLGEQFF.

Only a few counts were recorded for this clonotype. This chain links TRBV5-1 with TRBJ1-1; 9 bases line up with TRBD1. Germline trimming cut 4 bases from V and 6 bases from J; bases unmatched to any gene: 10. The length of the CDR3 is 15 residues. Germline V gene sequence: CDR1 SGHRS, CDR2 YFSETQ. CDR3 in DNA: TGCGCCAGCAGCCCCCCGGGACAGGGTGTCGCTGAAGCTTTCTTT. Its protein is CASSPPGQGVAEAFF.